This record concerns one T cell receptor (beta chain) sequence. Its antigen is undetermined. Here immunoSEQ multiplex PCR was the method, and the copy in TCRdb shows in-frame clones only, minus some. The table has 70,000 to 80,000 clones, around 85% seen once. The data originate from a study of OX40 agonist ivuxolimab in advanced cancers. Whole-study findings and limits: At 0.1-3.0 mg/kg, partial responders had clonal expansion among the lowest observed. Nonresponders, in some cases, also had low normalized T-cell clonal expansion. Determination of antigen specificity was not performed for the expanded peripheral T cells. Within 6 weeks, CD4+ and CD8+ blood T cells expanded clonally at 0.1 to 3.0 mg/kg.

This CDR3 is built from 14 residues. The ends were cut back, 4 bases at V and 1 base at J, with 12 bases in the middle. Germline loops: CDR1 SGDLS, CDR2 YYNGEE. The sequenced sample was CD4+ or CD8+ T cells sorted from blood, obtained in a trial of the OX40 agonist ivuxolimab. This chain uses TRBV9 with TRBJ2-7; D is possibly TRBD1 or TRBD2 (5 bases each). The clonotype originates from an adult with an advanced solid tumor such as melanoma, head and neck, liver or kidney cancer. CDR3 DNA sequence: TGTGCCAGCAGCCGGGACCGTGGATCCTACGAGCAGTACTTC. It codes for CASSRDRGSYEQYF.